Listed below are T cell receptor beta chains from one sample, sequenced in a study of T cell changes during pregnancy in multiple sclerosis. Method: immunoSEQ multiplex PCR; TCRdb's copy keeps in-frame clones and lacks some. The sample includes some 97,000 clones, approximately 94% of them seen just once. This sample comprised peripheral blood, obtained in the second trimester of pregnancy. These receptor sequences come from a female donor with multiple sclerosis, enrolled in a pregnancy study. Each CDR3 is given with its conserved first and last residue. The D gene is left open where the match is weak. For some rows the clone size is stated as once, few or many, or as a class when expanded; others skip it.

v_call	j_call	cdr3_length	d_call	clone_size	cdr3_nt	cdr3_aa
TRBV5-1	TRBJ2-5	14	-	once	TGCGCCAGCAGCTCACCGACACCTCCTGGCCTAATATACTTC	CASSSPTPPGLIYF
TRBV28	TRBJ2-2	13	-	-	TGTGCCACCCGCCAGGGGAACACCGGGGAGCTGTTTTTT	CATRQGNTGELFF
TRBV11-2	TRBJ1-5	16	TRBD1	once	TGTGCCAGCAGCCCGTCACAGGGGACTAGCAATCAGCCCCAGCATTTT	CASSPSQGTSNQPQHF
TRBV30	TRBJ1-1	14	-	-	TGTGCCTGGAGCCCCGGGACAACCCAATCTGAAGCTTTCTTT	CAWSPGTTQSEAFF
TRBV7-9	TRBJ2-1	11	-	-	TGTGCCAGCAGCTTAATCGGTGAGCAGTTCTTC	CASSLIGEQFF
TRBV2	TRBJ2-7	13	-	once	TGTGCCAGCAAGACTCGAGGGACCTACGAGCAGTACTTC	CASKTRGTYEQYF
TRBV6-1	TRBJ2-5	15	-	-	TGTGCCAGCAGTGAAGTCCCGGAGGGAGCGGAGACCCAGTACTTC	CASSEVPEGAETQYF
TRBV29-1	TRBJ2-7	14	-	-	TGCAGCGCCGGAGGGGTCGGGTCCCCCTACGAGCAGTACTTC	CSAGGVGSPYEQYF
TRBV27	TRBJ2-3	15	TRBD1	-	TGTGCCAGCAGTCCTTCGACAGGGGTCACAGATACGCAGTATTTT	CASSPSTGVTDTQYF
TRBV18	TRBJ2-2	16	TRBD2	-	TGTGCCAGCTCACCTAAGAGGACTAGCGGCACCGGGGAGCTGTTTTTT	CASSPKRTSGTGELFF
TRBV7-9	TRBJ1-1	13	TRBD1	-	TGTGCCAGCCGGGACAGGGAGAACACTGAAGCTTTCTTT	CASRDRENTEAFF
TRBV18	TRBJ2-1	17	TRBD2	-	TGTGCCAGCTCACCACCGCTACTAGCGGGAGCTGGAAATGAGCAGTTCTTC	CASSPPLLAGAGNEQFF
TRBV7-9	TRBJ2-7	13	-	-	TGTGCCAGCAGCTTATCGCAGTCTCGCGAGCAGTACTTC	CASSLSQSREQYF
TRBV2	TRBJ2-5	15	TRBD2	once	TGTGCCAGCAAAGGTCTAAGCGGGAGGGGAGAGACCCAGTACTTC	CASKGLSGRGETQYF
TRBV28	TRBJ2-3	15	-	-	TGTGCCAGCAGTTTAGGGGGGACAGGCACAGATACGCAGTATTTT	CASSLGGTGTDTQYF
TRBV18	TRBJ1-1	14	-	-	TGTGCCAGCTCATCGCAGGGGCCGAACACTGAAGCTTTCTTT	CASSSQGPNTEAFF